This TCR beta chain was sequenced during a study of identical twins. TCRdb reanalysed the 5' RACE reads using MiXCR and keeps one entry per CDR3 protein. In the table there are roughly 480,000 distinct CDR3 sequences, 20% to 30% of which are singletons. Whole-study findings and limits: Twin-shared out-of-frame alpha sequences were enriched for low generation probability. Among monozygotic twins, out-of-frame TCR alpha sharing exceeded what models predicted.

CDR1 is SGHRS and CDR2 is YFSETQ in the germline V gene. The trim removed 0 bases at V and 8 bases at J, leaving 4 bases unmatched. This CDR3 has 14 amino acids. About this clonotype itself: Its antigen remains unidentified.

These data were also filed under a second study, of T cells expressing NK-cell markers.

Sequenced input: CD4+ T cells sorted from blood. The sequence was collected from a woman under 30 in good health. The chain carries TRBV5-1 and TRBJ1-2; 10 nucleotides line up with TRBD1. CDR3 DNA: TGCGCCAGCAGCTTGGTAGGGACAGGGGACGGCTACACCTTC. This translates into CASSLVGTGDGYTF. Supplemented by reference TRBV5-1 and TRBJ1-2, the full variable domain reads KAGVTQTPRYLIKTRGQQVTLSCSPISGHRSVSWYQQTPGQGLQFLFEYFSETQRNKGNFPGRFSGRQFSNSRSEMNVSTLELGDSALYLCASSLVGTGDGYTFGSGTRLTVV.